The next 3 T cell receptor beta chains were all read from a single sample in a study of blood T cell repertoires in COVID-19. The protocol was immunoSEQ multiplex PCR, while the TCRdb copy is restricted to in-frame clones and leaves out a portion. The table includes about 110,000 clones, 70% to 85% detected once. Source material: peripheral blood. The receptors stem from a man aged 65 to 85 with active or convalescent COVID-19.

The V and J genes are TRBV5-1 and TRBJ2-1, with D unresolved. V lost 4 bases and J lost 0, with 8 bases in between. Germline V gives CDR1 SGHRS, CDR2 YFSETQ. CDR3 length: 14 residues. The CDR3 DNA reads as TGCGCCAGCAGCGGGCGAACCTCCTACAATGAGCAGTTCTTC. Residues: CASSGRTSYNEQFF.

The table lists this clone with a few counts. J is TRBJ2-7 and V is TRBV3-1 (or the pseudogene TRBV3-2); tentative D call: TRBD2 (5 bases). Per germline, CDR1 LGHDT and CDR2 YNNKEL (reference sequence). Between the trimmed V and J ends, which lost 2 bases and 2 bases, there was a span of 10 bases. This CDR3 region has 14 residues. In DNA, the CDR3 is TGTGCCAGCAGCCAAACACTAGTCCCCTACGAGCAGTACTTC. It encodes CASSQTLVPYEQYF.

In this sample, this clone turned up a few times. V is TRBV2 and J is TRBJ1-5; D ambiguous. The CDR3 has 12 amino acids. V gave up 8 bases and J gave up 0 bases, with 5 bases separating them. Germline values: CDR1 SNHLY, CDR2 FYNNEI. The DNA for the CDR3 is TGTGCCAGCTCGGTTAGCAATCAGCCCCAGCATTTT. Translation: CASSVSNQPQHF.